This is a list of T cell receptor beta chains from one sample in a study of cytomegalovirus exposure and HLA in healthy donors. Some clones are missing from TCRdb's copy, which holds only in-frame ones; the method was immunoSEQ multiplex PCR. The table includes under 130,000 clones, 70% to 80% detected once. Sequences were obtained from PBMCs. The receptors stem from a man in his forties in good health and CMV-seronegative. Both conserved end residues are trimmed from each CDR3. A D gene is named only where the DNA matches it firmly.

V: TRBV7-2; D: -; length: 13; CDR3: ASSLQAGPTGELF
V: TRBV19; D: TRBD1; length: 11; CDR3: ASTLTGHTEAF
V: TRBV11-3; D: TRBD2; length: 14; CDR3: ASSLSGGSAYNEQF
V: TRBV19; D: TRBD1; length: 15; CDR3: ASMPWGQGITNYGYT
V: TRBV7-2; D: -; length: 14; CDR3: ASSPRQEPSGNTIY
V: TRBV27; D: -; length: 11; CDR3: ASSLKGYTEAF
V: TRBV6-6; D: -; length: 13; CDR3: ASSYGPPNTGELF
V: TRBV5-1; D: -; length: 16; CDR3: ASRNPRDDSSGANVLT
V: TRBV7-9; D: -; length: 10; CDR3: ASSLGEQPQH
V: TRBV5-1; D: TRBD1; length: 14; CDR3: ASSLAATGAGNTIY
V: TRBV13; D: -; length: 10; CDR3: ASSIPTGELF
V: TRBV2; D: -; length: 9; CDR3: ASQQGYEQY
V: TRBV7-3; D: TRBD2; length: 13; CDR3: ASSERGPGANVLT
V: TRBV28; D: -; length: 13; CDR3: ASSLAGEMNTEAF
V: TRBV10-1; D: -; length: 13; CDR3: ASSEIAGPTYEQY
V: TRBV11-3; D: -; length: 12; CDR3: ASSSRGSTDTQY
V: TRBV25-1; D: -; length: 12; CDR3: ASSEYNQGYGYT
V: TRBV10-2; D: TRBD2; length: 12; CDR3: ASKRTAGAYEQY
V: TRBV28; D: -; length: 12; CDR3: ASNPARQADTQY
V: TRBV6-5; D: TRBD2; length: 14; CDR3: ASSYSISGSVNEQY
V: TRBV29-1; D: TRBD1; length: 12; CDR3: SVVTGTGNTEAF
V: TRBV7-8; D: -; length: 12; CDR3: ASSPKGIEYGYT
V: TRBV6-1; D: TRBD2; length: 10; CDR3: ASSGLAGEQY
V: TRBV7-7; D: -; length: 12; CDR3: ARSPRGVNEKLF
V: TRBV15; D: -; length: 12; CDR3: ATSRGSAAGEQY
V: TRBV5-1; D: -; length: 12; CDR3: ASSGGDTTDTQY
V: TRBV9; D: TRBD2; length: 13; CDR3: ASSESAGSTDTQY
V: TRBV4-1; D: TRBD2; length: 14; CDR3: ASSQVLAGVPGELF
V: TRBV9; D: TRBD1; length: 13; CDR3: ASSRLTGARYGYT
V: TRBV6-1; D: TRBD1; length: 13; CDR3: ASSPGGQGTDEQF
V: TRBV5-8; D: -; length: 13; CDR3: ASSFIAAYNSPLH
V: TRBV4-1; D: -; length: 10; CDR3: ASSQEGVGYT
V: TRBV2; D: TRBD1; length: 13; CDR3: ASSETGVAGNTIY
V: TRBV11-2; D: -; length: 12; CDR3: ASSFTQGVDTQY
V: TRBV6-5; D: TRBD2; length: 13; CDR3: ASRKPSGGRNEQY
V: TRBV4-1; D: -; length: 12; CDR3: ASSQMPDERTQY
V: TRBV7-6; D: TRBD2; length: 13; CDR3: ASSPLAGPVGEQF
V: TRBV6-5; D: -; length: 13; CDR3: ASSYGPEAFREAF
V: TRBV4-3; D: -; length: 14; CDR3: ASSQEGTRGFGELF
V: TRBV30; D: -; length: 9; CDR3: AWSFSGEQF
V: TRBV4-2; D: -; length: 16; CDR3: ASSQDRGLGQYAYEQY
V: TRBV19; D: -; length: 12; CDR3: ASSILAGNQPQH
V: TRBV7-9; D: -; length: 15; CDR3: ASSPPFRAGPNNEQF
V: TRBV5-5; D: -; length: 13; CDR3: ASSLSGNLNTEAF
V: TRBV30; D: -; length: 9; CDR3: ACTLNYGYT
V: TRBV6-5; D: TRBD1; length: 12; CDR3: ASSYNDRGETQY
V: TRBV25-1; D: TRBD1; length: 9; CDR3: ATGTGGYYT
V: TRBV9; D: TRBD1; length: 12; CDR3: ASSRDRTQETQY
V: TRBV5-6; D: TRBD1; length: 11; CDR3: ASSPGQGKTQY
V: TRBV5-1; D: TRBD2; length: 13; CDR3: ASSFLPGREETQY
V: TRBV5-1; D: -; length: 9; CDR3: ASSSGVKQY
V: TRBV18; D: -; length: 14; CDR3: ASSAGAPATNEKLF
V: TRBV19; D: -; length: 12; CDR3: ASSILGNPNIQY